This is a list of T cell receptor beta chains from one sample in a study of Graves' ophthalmopathy and Graves' hyperthyroidism. TCRdb recomputed calls from the multiplex PCR reads with MiXCR, one row per CDR3 protein. The repertoire includes more than 300,000 distinct CDR3 sequences, roughly 14% of them detected once, and around 7% sits in the top ten. The sample taken for sequencing was peripheral blood. These receptors were collected from a woman between 18 and 30 years old with stable Graves' hyperthyroidism. Each CDR3 is given with its conserved first and last residue. Each record gives: V gene, D gene, J gene, clone size, CDR3 protein, CDR3 DNA. The D gene is left open where the match is weak. The size of a clone is reported for some rows only, either as once, few or many, or as a class for expanded clones.

>TRBV18|TRBD1|TRBJ1-1|many
CASSQSGQLNTEAFF
TGTGCCAGCTCCCAGTCGGGACAGCTGAACACTGAAGCTTTCTTT
>TRBV6-2/TRBV6-3|.|TRBJ1-5|once
CAGKWSQGSNQPQHF
TGTGCCGGCAAATGGTCGCAGGGAAGCAATCAGCCCCAGCATTTT
>TRBV11-2|TRBD1|TRBJ1-1|few
CASSLEGTGGAGTEAFF
TGTGCCAGCAGCTTAGAGGGGACAGGGGGCGCGGGCACTGAAGCTTTCTTT
>TRBV2|.|TRBJ1-2|.
CASSARTVYYGYTF
TGTGCCAGCAGCGCAAGGACGGTATACTATGGCTACACCTTC
>TRBV20-1|.|TRBJ2-5|.
CSASFRVGNQETQYF
TGCAGTGCTAGTTTCCGGGTGGGGAACCAAGAGACCCAGTACTTC
>TRBV7-9|.|TRBJ1-1|.
CASILVQGWNTEAFF
TGTGCCAGCATCTTAGTGCAGGGTTGGAACACTGAAGCTTTCTTT
>TRBV12-3/TRBV12-4|.|TRBJ1-3|many
CASSWRSSSGNTIYF
TGTGCCAGCAGTTGGAGGTCCAGCTCTGGAAACACCATATATTTT
>TRBV20-1|.|TRBJ2-5|many
CSARDWPQETQYF
TGCAGTGCTAGAGATTGGCCACAAGAGACCCAGTACTTC
>TRBV13|TRBD1|TRBJ1-5|many
CASSSSDRGPNQPQHF
TGTGCCAGCAGCTCTTCGGACAGGGGGCCAAATCAGCCCCAGCATTTT
>TRBV27|.|TRBJ1-2|many
CASSLSWQANYGYTF
TGTGCCAGCAGTTTATCGTGGCAGGCTAACTATGGCTACACCTTC
>TRBV12-3/TRBV12-4|.|TRBJ1-1|.
CASSSPTDMNTEAFF
TGTGCCAGCAGTTCCCCGACAGATATGAACACTGAAGCTTTCTTT
>TRBV5-1|.|TRBJ1-2|.
CASSQTRGYGYTF
TGCGCCAGCAGCCAGACACGTGGCTATGGCTACACCTTC
>TRBV20-1|TRBD1|TRBJ2-5|many
CRPLGQGEPETQYF
TGCAGGCCACTGGGACAGGGGGAACCAGAGACCCAGTACTTC
>TRBV7-6|.|TRBJ2-2|many
CASMTGYNTGELFF
TGTGCCAGTATGACAGGATACAACACCGGGGAGCTGTTTTTT
>TRBV7-9|TRBD1|TRBJ1-2|many
CASNKQGNLATTF
TGTGCCAGCAACAAACAGGGGAACCTGGCTACCACCTTC
>TRBV12-3/TRBV12-4|.|TRBJ2-7|many
CASSTRAASYEQYF
TGTGCCAGCAGTACCCGGGCGGCCTCATACGAGCAGTACTTC
>TRBV7-3|.|TRBJ1-1|many
CASSQMGGNTEAFF
TGTGCCAGCAGCCAAATGGGGGGGAACACTGAAGCTTTCTTT
>TRBV19|.|TRBJ2-7|.
CASSMIERPYEQYF
TGTGCCAGTAGTATGATCGAGCGTCCCTACGAGCAGTACTTC
>TRBV25-1|TRBD1|TRBJ1-1|many
CASSELRQGTPNTEAFF
TGTGCCAGCAGTGAACTAAGACAGGGCACCCCCAACACTGAAGCTTTCTTT
>TRBV5-4|.|TRBJ1-2|few
CASSLAAAQGGYTF
TGTGCCAGCAGCTTGGCGGCTGCACAGGGAGGCTACACCTTC
>TRBV19|TRBD1|TRBJ1-5|many
CASSITGGGQPQHF
TGTGCCAGTAGTATAACAGGGGGTGGTCAGCCCCAGCATTTT
>TRBV7-2|TRBD1|TRBJ2-5|many
CASSLVGTGKETQYF
TGTGCCAGCAGCTTAGTGGGGACAGGGAAAGAGACCCAGTACTTC
>TRBV11-2|.|TRBJ2-7|many
CASSLEFYEQYF
TGTGCCAGCAGCTTAGAGTTCTACGAGCAGTACTTC
>TRBV27|TRBD1|TRBJ2-7|many
CASSSYRGCEQYF
TGTGCCAGCAGTTCCTACAGGGGGTGCGAGCAGTACTTC
>TRBV6-2/TRBV6-3|TRBD2|TRBJ2-4|many
CASASGGTKNIKYF
TGTGCCAGCGCTAGCGGGGGAACCAAAAACATTAAGTACTTC
>TRBV12-3/TRBV12-4|.|TRBJ2-7|many
CAVQRETGRTYEQYF
TGTGCCGTACAAAGGGAGACAGGAAGAACCTACGAGCAGTACTTC
>TRBV6-5|.|TRBJ2-5|.
CASSYPGAKGTQYF
TGTGCCAGCAGTTACCCTGGGGCGAAAGGGACCCAGTACTTC
>TRBV29-1|.|TRBJ2-7|many
CSVVSDIEQYF
TGCAGCGTTGTTTCGGACATCGAGCAGTACTTC
>TRBV12-5|TRBD1|TRBJ2-7|many
CASGRQGESYEQYF
TGTGCTAGTGGTCGACAGGGGGAAAGTTACGAGCAGTACTTC
>TRBV20-1|.|TRBJ2-5|.
CSASYGPQETQYF
TGCAGTGCTAGTTATGGGCCTCAAGAGACCCAGTACTTC
>TRBV4-2|.|TRBJ1-2|many
CASSDNGYTF
TGTGCCAGCAGCGATAATGGCTACACCTTC
>TRBV6-5|.|TRBJ1-3|few
CASSYLAANGGNTIYF
TGTGCCAGCAGTTACCTCGCTGCAAATGGCGGAAACACCATATATTTT
>TRBV20-1|TRBD1|TRBJ2-4|.
CSARSGTGPDGAKNIKYF
TGCAGTGCTAGAAGCGGGACAGGGCCCGATGGGGCCAAAAACATTAAGTACTTC
>TRBV4-2|TRBD1|TRBJ1-2|many
CASSHLAGQVYRSGYTF
TGTGCCAGCAGCCATTTAGCCGGACAGGTGTATCGAAGTGGCTACACCTTC
>TRBV6-2/TRBV6-3|.|TRBJ1-2|many
CASSYARINYGYTF
TGTGCCAGCAGTTACGCGAGGATCAACTATGGCTACACCTTC
>TRBV6-4|.|TRBJ1-1|many
CASSDSSRATEAFF
TGTGCCAGCAGTGACTCTTCCAGGGCCACTGAAGCTTTCTTT
>TRBV2|TRBD1|TRBJ2-2|many
CASSGDRGRTGELFF
TGTGCCAGCAGCGGAGACAGGGGTAGAACCGGGGAGCTGTTTTTT
>TRBV12-3/TRBV12-4|TRBD1|TRBJ2-5|many
CASSLGGQAGETQYF
TGTGCCAGCAGTTTGGGGGGACAGGCTGGGGAGACCCAGTACTTC
>TRBV12-3/TRBV12-4|.|TRBJ2-7|many
CASREQGTSYEQYF
TGTGCCAGCAGGGAGCAGGGCACGTCCTACGAGCAGTACTTC
>TRBV7-2|TRBD1|TRBJ2-4|few
CASSPRQGWVKNIQYF
TGTGCCAGCAGCCCGAGACAGGGGTGGGTCAAAAACATTCAGTACTTC
>TRBV12-3/TRBV12-4|TRBD1|TRBJ2-5|many
CASSLRTGAGETQYF
TGTGCCAGCAGTTTAAGGACAGGGGCTGGAGAGACCCAGTACTTC
>TRBV7-8|.|TRBJ1-1|many
CASSLYRDAMNTEAFF
TGTGCCAGCAGCTTATACAGGGACGCCATGAACACTGAAGCTTTCTTT
>TRBV11-2|.|TRBJ1-2|many
CASSLVYGYTF
TGTGCCAGCAGCTTAGTTTATGGCTACACCTTC
>TRBV6-1|.|TRBJ2-5|many
CASSEGAGSQETQYF
TGTGCCAGCAGTGAAGGCGCAGGCTCCCAAGAGACCCAGTACTTC
>TRBV6-2/TRBV6-3|.|TRBJ1-1|many
CASSYSSLTWGSRAEAFF
TGTGCCAGCAGTTACTCGTCCCTTACGTGGGGCTCCAGGGCTGAAGCTTTCTTT
>TRBV18|TRBD1|TRBJ2-7|few
CASSHPGQAYEQYF
TGTGCCAGCTCACACCCGGGACAGGCATACGAGCAGTACTTC
>TRBV7-2|.|TRBJ2-5|many
CASRTRDSLGGAQYF
TGTGCCAGCAGAACCCGGGACAGCCTAGGGGGGGCCCAGTACTTC
>TRBV11-1|TRBD1|TRBJ2-7|many
CASSPRDRTSYEQYF
TGTGCCAGCAGTCCCCGGGACAGGACCTCCTACGAGCAGTACTTC
>TRBV27|.|TRBJ2-7|many
CASSSFDQYEQYF
TGTGCCAGCAGTTCCTTCGACCAATACGAGCAGTACTTC
>TRBV6-5|TRBD1|TRBJ1-2|many
CASSYTDRNGYTF
TGTGCCAGCAGTTACACGGACAGGAATGGCTACACCTTC